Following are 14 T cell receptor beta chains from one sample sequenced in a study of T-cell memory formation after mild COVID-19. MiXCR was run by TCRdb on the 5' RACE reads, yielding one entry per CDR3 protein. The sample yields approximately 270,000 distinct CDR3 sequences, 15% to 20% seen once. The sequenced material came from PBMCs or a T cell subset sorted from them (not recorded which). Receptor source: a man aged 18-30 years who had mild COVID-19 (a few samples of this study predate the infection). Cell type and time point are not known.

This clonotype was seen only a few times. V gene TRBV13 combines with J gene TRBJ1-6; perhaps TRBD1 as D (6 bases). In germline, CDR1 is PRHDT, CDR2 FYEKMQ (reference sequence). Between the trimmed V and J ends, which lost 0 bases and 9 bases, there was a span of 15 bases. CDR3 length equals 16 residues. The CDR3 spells CASSLGPGAPISPLHF. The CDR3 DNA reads TGTGCCAGCAGCTTAGGTCCGGGGGCACCAATTTCACCCCTCCACTTT.

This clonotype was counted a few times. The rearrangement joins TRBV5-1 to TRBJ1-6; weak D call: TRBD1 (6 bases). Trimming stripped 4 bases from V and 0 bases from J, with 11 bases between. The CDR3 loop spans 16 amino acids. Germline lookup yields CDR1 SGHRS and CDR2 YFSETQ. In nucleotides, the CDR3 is TGCGCCAGCAGCCGACAGGAGAGCTCCTATAATTCACCCCTCCACTTT. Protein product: CASSRQESSYNSPLHF.

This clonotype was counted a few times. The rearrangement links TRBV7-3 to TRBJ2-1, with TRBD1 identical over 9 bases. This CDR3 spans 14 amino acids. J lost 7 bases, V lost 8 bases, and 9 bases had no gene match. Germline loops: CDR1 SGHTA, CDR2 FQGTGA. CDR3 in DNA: TGTGCCAGCTCAACGACAGGGGGTAATAATGAGCAGTTCTTC. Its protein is CASSTTGGNNEQFF.

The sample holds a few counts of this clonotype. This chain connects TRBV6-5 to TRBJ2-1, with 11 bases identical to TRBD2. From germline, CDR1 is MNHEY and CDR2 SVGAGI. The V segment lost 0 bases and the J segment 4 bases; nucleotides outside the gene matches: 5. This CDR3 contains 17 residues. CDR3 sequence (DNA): TGTGCCAGCAGTTACTCGACTAGCGGGATCCCATACAATGAGCAGTTCTTC. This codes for CASSYSTSGIPYNEQFF.

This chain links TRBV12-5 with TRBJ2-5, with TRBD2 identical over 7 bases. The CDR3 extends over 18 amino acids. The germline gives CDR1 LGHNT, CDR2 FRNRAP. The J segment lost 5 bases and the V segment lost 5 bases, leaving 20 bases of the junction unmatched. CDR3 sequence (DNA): TGTGCTAGTGGTCCCCGCCTGAAAAGCGGGGCCCGTCGGGAGACCCAGTACTTC. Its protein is CASGPRLKSGARRETQYF.

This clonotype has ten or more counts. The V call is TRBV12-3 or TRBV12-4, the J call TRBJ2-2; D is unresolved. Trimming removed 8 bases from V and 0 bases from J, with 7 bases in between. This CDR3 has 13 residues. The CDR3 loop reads CASGQANTGELFF. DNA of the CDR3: TGTGCCAGCGGGCAAGCGAACACCGGGGAGCTGTTTTTT.

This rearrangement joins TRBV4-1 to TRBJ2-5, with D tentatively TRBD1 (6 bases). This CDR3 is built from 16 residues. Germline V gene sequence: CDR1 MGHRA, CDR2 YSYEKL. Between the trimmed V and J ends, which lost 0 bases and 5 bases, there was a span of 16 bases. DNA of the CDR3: TGCGCCAGCAGCCAAGAAGGGGCAGGGGTAGGGGAGACCCAGTACTTC. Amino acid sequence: CASSQEGAGVGETQYF.

CDR3 sequence (DNA): TGTGCCAGCAGTTTTGCCGGGGGGAACACTGAAGCTTTCTTT. Its translation is CASSFAGGNTEAFF. The rearrangement uses TRBV12-3 or TRBV12-4 and TRBJ1-1; tentatively, D is TRBD1 (5 bases). V dropped 3 bases and J dropped 1 base, with 9 bases sitting between them. The CDR3 length is 14 residues.

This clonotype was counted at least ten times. CDR3 nucleotide sequence: TGCAGTGCTAGTCCCGGCAATCAGCCCCAGCATTTT. Amino acid sequence: CSASPGNQPQHF. The chain has TRBV20-1 and TRBJ1-5, with D hard to call. The CDR3 sequence is 12 residues long. V shed 3 bases and J shed 2 bases, with 5 bases lying between them. CDR1 and CDR2 (germline): DFQATT, SNEGSKA (reference sequence).

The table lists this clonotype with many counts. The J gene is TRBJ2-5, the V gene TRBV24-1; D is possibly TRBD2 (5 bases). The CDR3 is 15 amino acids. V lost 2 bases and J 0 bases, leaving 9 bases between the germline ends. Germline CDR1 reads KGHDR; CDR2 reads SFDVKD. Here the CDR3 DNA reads TGTGCCACCAGTGATTCGGGAAAGTACCAAGAGACCCAGTACTTC. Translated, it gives CATSDSGKYQETQYF.

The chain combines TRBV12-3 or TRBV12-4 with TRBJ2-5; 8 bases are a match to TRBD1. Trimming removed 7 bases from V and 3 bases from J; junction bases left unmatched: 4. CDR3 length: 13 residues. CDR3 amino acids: CASTRTGKETQYF. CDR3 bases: TGTGCCAGCACCCGGACAGGGAAAGAGACCCAGTACTTC.

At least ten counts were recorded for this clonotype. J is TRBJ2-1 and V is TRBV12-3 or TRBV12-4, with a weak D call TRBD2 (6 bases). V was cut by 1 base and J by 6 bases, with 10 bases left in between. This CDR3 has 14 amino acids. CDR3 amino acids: CASSLVVGGNEQFF. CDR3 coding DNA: TGTGCCAGCAGTTTAGTCGTCGGGGGCAATGAGCAGTTCTTC.

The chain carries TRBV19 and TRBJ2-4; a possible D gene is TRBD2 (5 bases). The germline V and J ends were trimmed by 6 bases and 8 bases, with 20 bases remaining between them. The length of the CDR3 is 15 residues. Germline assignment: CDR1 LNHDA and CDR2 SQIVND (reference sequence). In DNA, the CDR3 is TGTGCCAGTAGGGGAGTGGGTTCGACTGGTCACATTCAGTACTTC. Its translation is CASRGVGSTGHIQYF.

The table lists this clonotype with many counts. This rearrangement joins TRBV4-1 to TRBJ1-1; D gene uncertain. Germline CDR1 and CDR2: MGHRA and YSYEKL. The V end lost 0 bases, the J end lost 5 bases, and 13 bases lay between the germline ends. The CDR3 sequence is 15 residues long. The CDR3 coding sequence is TGCGCCAGCAGCCAAGAAGTGGCAGGTGGGACTGAAGCTTTCTTT. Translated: CASSQEVAGGTEAFF.